Here is one T cell receptor beta chain with its context. The antigen is not known. The PCR ran on 60 Vbeta and 13 Jbeta primers. Per the authors' pipeline: Approximately 72 million unique TCR beta chains, 10 million to 13 million of them shared, were counted by a later analysis. Sequencing used immunoSEQ multiplex PCR; TCRdb keeps in-frame clones, though not all of them. Clonal size and the V and J genes are those of that table, whereas D and trimming came from the DNA. In the table there are 130,000 or so clones, around 70% of which are singletons. This record belongs to a study of cytomegalovirus exposure and HLA in healthy donors. Study-wide results and limits: A link between a missense DCLRE1C variant and TCR beta V- and J-gene trimming emerged from a later analysis. The study reported that TCR beta sequences accurately predicted HLA-A and HLA-B alleles in most subjects. In a later analysis, several top co-occurrence clusters appeared linked to parvovirus B19, influenza, CMV and Epstein-Barr virus.

The length of the CDR3 is 14 residues. The germline V gene has CDR1 LNHDA and CDR2 SQIVND (reference sequence). The clonotype was recovered from a woman between 40 and 55 years old in good health and CMV-seropositive. The rearrangement joins TRBV19 to TRBJ2-5; maybe TRBD2 (5 bases). Near its end, the DNA agrees better with TRBJ2-7, so the J call may be wrong. Sequenced sample: PBMCs. The CDR3 sequence is CASSISSKWYEQYF. The CDR3 nucleotides read TGTGCCAGTAGTATATCTAGCAAGTGGTACGAGCAGTACTTC.